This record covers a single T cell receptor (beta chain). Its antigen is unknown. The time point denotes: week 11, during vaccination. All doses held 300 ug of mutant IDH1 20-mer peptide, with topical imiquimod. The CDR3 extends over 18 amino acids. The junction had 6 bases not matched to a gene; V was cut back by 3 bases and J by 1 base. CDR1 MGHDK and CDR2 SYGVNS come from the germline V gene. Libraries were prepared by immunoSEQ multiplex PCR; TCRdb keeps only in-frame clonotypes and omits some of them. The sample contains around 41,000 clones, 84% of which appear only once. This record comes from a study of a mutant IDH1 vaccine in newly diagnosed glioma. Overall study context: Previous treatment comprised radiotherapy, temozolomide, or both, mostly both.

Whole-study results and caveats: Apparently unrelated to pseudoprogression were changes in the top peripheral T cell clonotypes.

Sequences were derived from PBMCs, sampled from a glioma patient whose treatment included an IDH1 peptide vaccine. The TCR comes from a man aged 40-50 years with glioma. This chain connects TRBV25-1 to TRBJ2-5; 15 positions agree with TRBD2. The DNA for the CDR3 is TGTGCCAGCAGTGACCGGACTAGCGGGAGGGACCCCCAAGAGACCCAGTACTTC. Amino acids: CASSDRTSGRDPQETQYF. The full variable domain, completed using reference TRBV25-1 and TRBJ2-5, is EADIYQTPRYLVIGTGKKITLECSQTMGHDKMYWYQQDPGMELHLIHYSYGVNSTEKGDLSSESTVSRIRTEHFPLTLESARPSHTSQYLCASSDRTSGRDPQETQYFGPGTRLLVL.